The clone carrying this TCR beta chain was found many times. Its antigen is unknown. Trimming left V 5 bases short and J 0 bases short, with 10 bases between. In germline, CDR1 is SGHRS, CDR2 YFSETQ. The CDR3 has 14 residues. These data are taken from a study of T-cell memory formation after mild COVID-19. Study at large: Largely donor-specific TCR clusters were found. Findings of the study overall: Clones shrinking from day 15 to 85 showed even CD4/CD8 mixes; later expanders tilted CD4+.

MiXCR was run by TCRdb on the 5' RACE reads, yielding one entry per CDR3 protein. In the table there are 580,000 or so distinct CDR3 sequences, 17% of which are singletons. This clonotype was obtained from an adult woman who had mild COVID-19 (a few samples of this study predate the infection). Cell type and time point are not known. The V and J genes are TRBV5-1 and TRBJ2-3; D tentatively fits TRBD1 or TRBD2 (5 bases each). Sequencing input: PBMCs or a T cell subset sorted from them (not recorded which). CDR3 in amino acids: CASRDGASTDTQYF. In DNA, the CDR3 is TGCGCCAGCAGGGACGGGGCTAGCACAGATACGCAGTATTTT.